Included here is one T cell receptor beta chain sequence, with context. This sample stems from a study of blood T cell repertoires in COVID-19. In the study overall: The United States, Italy and Spain were the sources of the acute and convalescent COVID-19 samples. PBMCs, B-cell-depleted T cells, or T cells provided the cDNA or gDNA that made up the material.

Source study methods: By means of reference gene primer amplification, nucleated cell counts were estimated. Produced via immunoSEQ multiplex PCR; TCRdb's table is partial and in-frame only. For V, J and clone size, that table is used; D and trimming come from the DNA. Counted here are 60,000 to 70,000 clones, 75% to 80% occurring once; the ten biggest clones make up approximately 55%. This sequence originates from a woman older than 75 with acute or convalescent COVID-19. The specimen sequenced was peripheral blood.

The CDR3 sequence: CASSFGGRGNTEAFF. DNA of the CDR3: TGTGCCAGCAGTTTCGGGGGTCGGGGGAACACTGAAGCTTTCTTT. The chain couples TRBV27 to TRBJ1-1, with D perhaps TRBD1 (5 bases). The CDR3 runs 15 residues. Germline-derived CDR1 and CDR2 are MNHEY and SMNVEV (reference sequence). Trimming pared 3 bases from V and 1 base from J, leaving 12 bases between.